This record covers a single T cell receptor beta chain. This sample was taken from a study of T-cell memory formation after mild COVID-19. TCRdb processed the 5' RACE reads anew with MiXCR; each CDR3 protein has one entry. The sample holds some 150,000 distinct CDR3 sequences, roughly a fifth seen once. Germline V gene data show CDR1 as SGHTA and CDR2 as FQGTGA. This CDR3 region has 16 residues. Trimming at V came to 5 bases and at J to 0 bases, leaving 6 bases not matched to a gene. The source is an adult woman who had mild COVID-19 (a few samples of this study predate the infection). Cell type and time point are not known. Specimen: PBMCs or a T cell subset sorted from them (not recorded which). This rearrangement joins TRBV7-3 to TRBJ2-1; TRBD2 aligns across 8 bases. CDR3 DNA: TGTGCCAGCAGCCTACCCGGGACTAGCTCCTACAATGAGCAGTTCTTC. It translates to CASSLPGTSSYNEQFF.